The entry below gives a single T cell receptor (beta chain) sequence along with its context. Its antigen is as yet unknown. These data are taken from a study of T-cell memory formation after mild COVID-19. As for the study in general: Each donor largely had its own TCR clusters.

Study-level points and caveats: The study detected some responding clones in pre-infection memory, suggesting cross-reactive memory joined. Researchers report contracting CD4+ clones mostly in CM and EM, with CD8+ clones in EMRA.

Germline CDR1 and CDR2: MNHEY and SVGAGI. This CDR3 is built from 15 residues. V lost 5 bases to trimming and J lost 1 base, with 14 bases between them. After 5'RACE with constant-segment primers, TCR alpha and TCR beta cDNA libraries carrying sample barcodes and UMIs were obtained. TCRdb re-analysed the 5' RACE reads in MiXCR, keeping a single row per CDR3 protein. The data hold roughly 100,000 distinct CDR3 sequences, with 17% observed a single time. The specimen sequenced was PBMCs or a T cell subset sorted from them (not recorded which). The chain carries TRBV6-5 and TRBJ1-1; no reliable D call. This TCR was recovered from an adult woman who had mild COVID-19 (a few samples of this study predate the infection). Cell type and time point are not known. CDR3: CASSGYYGGNTEAFF. CDR3 nucleotide sequence: TGTGCCAGCAGTGGTTACTATGGTGGGAACACTGAAGCTTTCTTT.